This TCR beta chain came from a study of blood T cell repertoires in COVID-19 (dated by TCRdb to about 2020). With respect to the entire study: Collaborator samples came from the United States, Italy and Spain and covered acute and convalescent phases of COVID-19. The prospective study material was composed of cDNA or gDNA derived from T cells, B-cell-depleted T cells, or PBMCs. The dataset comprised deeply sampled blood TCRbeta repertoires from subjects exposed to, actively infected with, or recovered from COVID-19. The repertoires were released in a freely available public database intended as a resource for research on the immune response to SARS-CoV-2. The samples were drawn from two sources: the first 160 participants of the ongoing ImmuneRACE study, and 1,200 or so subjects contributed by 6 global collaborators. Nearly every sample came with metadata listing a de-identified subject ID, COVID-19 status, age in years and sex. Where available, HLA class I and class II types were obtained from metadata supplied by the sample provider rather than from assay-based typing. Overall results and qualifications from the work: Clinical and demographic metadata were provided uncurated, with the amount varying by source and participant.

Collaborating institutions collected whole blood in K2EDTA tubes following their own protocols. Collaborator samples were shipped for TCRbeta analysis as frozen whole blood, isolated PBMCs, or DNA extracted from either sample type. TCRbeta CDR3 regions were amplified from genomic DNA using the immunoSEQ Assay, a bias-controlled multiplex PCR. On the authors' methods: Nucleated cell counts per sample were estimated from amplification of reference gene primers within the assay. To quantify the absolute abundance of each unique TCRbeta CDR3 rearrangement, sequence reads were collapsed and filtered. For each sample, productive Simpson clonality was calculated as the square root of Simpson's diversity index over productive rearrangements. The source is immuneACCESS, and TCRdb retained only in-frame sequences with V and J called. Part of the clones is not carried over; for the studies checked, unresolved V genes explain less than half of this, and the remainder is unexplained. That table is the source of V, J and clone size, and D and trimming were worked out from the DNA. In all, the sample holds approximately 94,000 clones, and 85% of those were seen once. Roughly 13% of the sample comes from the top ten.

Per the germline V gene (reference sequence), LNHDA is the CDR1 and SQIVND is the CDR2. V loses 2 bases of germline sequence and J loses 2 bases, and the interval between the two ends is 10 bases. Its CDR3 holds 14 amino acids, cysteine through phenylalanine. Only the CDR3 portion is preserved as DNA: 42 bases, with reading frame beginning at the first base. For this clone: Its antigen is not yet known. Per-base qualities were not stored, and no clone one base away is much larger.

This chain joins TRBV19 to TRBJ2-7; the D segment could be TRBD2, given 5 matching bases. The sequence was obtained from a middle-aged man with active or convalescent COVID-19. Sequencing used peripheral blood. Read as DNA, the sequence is TGTGCCAGTAGTATATCGGGGAGAGCCTACGAGCAGTACTTC. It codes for CASSISGRAYEQYF.